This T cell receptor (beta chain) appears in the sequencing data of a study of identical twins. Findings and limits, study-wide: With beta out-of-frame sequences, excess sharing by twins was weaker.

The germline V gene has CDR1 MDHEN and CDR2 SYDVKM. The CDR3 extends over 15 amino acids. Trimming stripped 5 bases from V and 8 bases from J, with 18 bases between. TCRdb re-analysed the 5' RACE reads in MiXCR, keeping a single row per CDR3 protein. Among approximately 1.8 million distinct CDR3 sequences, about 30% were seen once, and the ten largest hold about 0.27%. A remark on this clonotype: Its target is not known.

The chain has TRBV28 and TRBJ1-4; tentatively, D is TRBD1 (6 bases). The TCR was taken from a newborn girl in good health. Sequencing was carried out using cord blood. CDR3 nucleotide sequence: TGTGCCAGCAGTCCCACAGGGTGGGGTAAAGAAAAACTGTTTTTT. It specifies CASSPTGWGKEKLFF. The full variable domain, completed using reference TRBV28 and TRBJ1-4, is DVKVTQSSRYLVKRTGEKVFLECVQDMDHENMFWYRQDPGLGLRLIYFSYDVKMKEKGDIPEGYSVSREKKERFSLILESASTNQTSMYLCASSPTGWGKEKLFFGSGTQLSVL.